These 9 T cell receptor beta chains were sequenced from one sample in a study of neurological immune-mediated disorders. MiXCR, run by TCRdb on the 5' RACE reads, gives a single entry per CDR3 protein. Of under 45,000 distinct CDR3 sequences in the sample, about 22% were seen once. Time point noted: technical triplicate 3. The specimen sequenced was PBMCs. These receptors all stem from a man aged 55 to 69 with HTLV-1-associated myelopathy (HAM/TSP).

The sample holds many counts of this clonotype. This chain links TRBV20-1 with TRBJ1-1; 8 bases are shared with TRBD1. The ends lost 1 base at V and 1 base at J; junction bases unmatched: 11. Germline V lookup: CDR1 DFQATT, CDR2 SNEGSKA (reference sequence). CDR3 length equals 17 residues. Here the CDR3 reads CSARVQGVGLGNTEAFF. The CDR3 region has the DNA TGCAGTGCTAGAGTACAGGGGGTAGGCTTGGGGAACACTGAAGCTTTCTTT.

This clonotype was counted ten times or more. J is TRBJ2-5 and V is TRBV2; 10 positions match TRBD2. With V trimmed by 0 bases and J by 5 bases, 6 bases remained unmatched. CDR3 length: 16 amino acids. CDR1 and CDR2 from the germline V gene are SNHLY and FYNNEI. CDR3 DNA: TGTGCCAGCAGTGAAGCGAAACTAGCGGGATGGGAGACCCAGTACTTC. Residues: CASSEAKLAGWETQYF.

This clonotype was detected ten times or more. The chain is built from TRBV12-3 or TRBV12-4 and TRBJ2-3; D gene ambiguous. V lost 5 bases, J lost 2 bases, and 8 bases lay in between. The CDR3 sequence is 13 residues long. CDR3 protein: CASSQWTTDTQYF. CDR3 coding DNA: TGTGCCAGCAGTCAATGGACCACAGATACGCAGTATTTT.

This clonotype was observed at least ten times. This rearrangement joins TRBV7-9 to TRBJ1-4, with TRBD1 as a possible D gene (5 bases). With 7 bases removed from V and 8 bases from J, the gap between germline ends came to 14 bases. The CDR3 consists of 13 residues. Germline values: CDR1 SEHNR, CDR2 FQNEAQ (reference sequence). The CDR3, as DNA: TGTGCCAGCATCTGGAAGGGGCGGGAAAAACTGTTTTTT. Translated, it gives CASIWKGREKLFF.

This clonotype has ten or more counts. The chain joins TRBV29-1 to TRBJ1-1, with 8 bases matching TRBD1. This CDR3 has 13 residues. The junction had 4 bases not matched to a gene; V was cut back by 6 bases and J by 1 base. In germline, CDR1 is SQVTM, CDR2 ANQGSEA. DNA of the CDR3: TGCAGCGTCGCAGGACAGGGGAACACTGAAGCTTTCTTT. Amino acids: CSVAGQGNTEAFF.

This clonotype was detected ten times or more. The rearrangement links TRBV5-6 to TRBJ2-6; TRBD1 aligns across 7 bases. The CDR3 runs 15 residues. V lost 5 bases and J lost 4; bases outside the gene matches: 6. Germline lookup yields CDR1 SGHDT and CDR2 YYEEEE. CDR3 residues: CASRSGGSGANVLTF. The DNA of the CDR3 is TGTGCCAGCAGATCAGGGGGATCCGGGGCCAACGTCCTGACTTTC.

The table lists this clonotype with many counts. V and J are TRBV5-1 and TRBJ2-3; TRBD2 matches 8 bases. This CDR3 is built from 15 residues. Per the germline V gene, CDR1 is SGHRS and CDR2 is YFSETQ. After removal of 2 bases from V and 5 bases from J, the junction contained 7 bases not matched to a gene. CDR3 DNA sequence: TGCGCCAGCAGCTTTGGTAGCGGGATTTTAGATACGCAGTATTTT. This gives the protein CASSFGSGILDTQYF.

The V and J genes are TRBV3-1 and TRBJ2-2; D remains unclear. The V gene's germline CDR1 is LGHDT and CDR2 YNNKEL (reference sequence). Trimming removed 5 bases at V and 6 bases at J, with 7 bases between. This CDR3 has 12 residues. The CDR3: CASSGQSGELFF. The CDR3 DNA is TGTGCCAGCAGCGGTCAGTCCGGGGAGCTGTTTTTT.

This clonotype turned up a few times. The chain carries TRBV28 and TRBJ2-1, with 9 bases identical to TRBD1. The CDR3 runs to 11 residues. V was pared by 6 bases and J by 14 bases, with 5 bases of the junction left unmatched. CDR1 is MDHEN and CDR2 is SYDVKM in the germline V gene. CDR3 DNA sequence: TGTGCCAGCAGCCCGGGACAGGGCGAGTTCTTC. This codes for CASSPGQGEFF.